This T cell receptor beta chain was documented in a study of T cells in Graves' hyperthyroidism and ophthalmopathy. Overall study findings and caveats: The model foresaw ophthalmopathy a median 6.5 months prior to onset.

In regard to this clonotype: The antigen is unknown.

Hyperthyroidism was newly diagnosed in patients aged 18 to 65 (duration under 2 months). The CDR3 runs 18 residues. The germline V and J ends were trimmed by 7 bases and 10 bases, with 32 bases remaining between them. Amplification yielded TCR beta CDR3 regions, with RNA transcripts as the source. Initially, a first-round RT-PCR of the TCR CDR3 employed the HTBI primer set. TCRdb passed the multiplex PCR reads through MiXCR, listing each CDR3 protein once. The repertoire consists of approximately 400,000 distinct CDR3 sequences, with roughly 25% occurring once and the leading ten covering roughly 80%.

This clonotype originated in a man in his forties or fifties with Graves' hyperthyroidism. Sequenced sample: blood. The chain joins TRBV12-3 or TRBV12-4 to TRBJ2-1, with a possible D match to TRBD2 (11 bases). CDR3 in DNA: TGTGCCAGCACCAGACAGGGGGCCTTTAGCGGGAGGGCAGGCGAGCAGTTCTTC. As protein: CASTRQGAFSGRAGEQFF.